Listed here is a single T cell receptor beta chain. The assay was immunoSEQ multiplex PCR, and TCRdb's table has in-frame clones only and misses some. The table lists roughly 210,000 clones, roughly 80% of them singletons. This sample is part of a study of blood T cell repertoires in COVID-19. Study background: T cells, B-cell-depleted T cells, or PBMCs supplied cDNA or gDNA.

CDR3 length: 16 residues. Germline CDR1 is MDHEN and CDR2 is SYDVKM. The J segment lost 5 bases and the V segment lost 3 bases, leaving 12 bases of the junction unmatched. Input material: peripheral blood. This clonotype was obtained from a woman aged 80 or older with COVID-19, enrolled during active disease. The V call is TRBV28, the J call TRBJ1-1; 7 bases fit TRBD1. As DNA, the CDR3 is TGTGCCAGCAGTTTTCTGGCAGGGGGAAAAAAGACTGAAGCTTTCTTT. This codes for CASSFLAGGKKTEAFF.